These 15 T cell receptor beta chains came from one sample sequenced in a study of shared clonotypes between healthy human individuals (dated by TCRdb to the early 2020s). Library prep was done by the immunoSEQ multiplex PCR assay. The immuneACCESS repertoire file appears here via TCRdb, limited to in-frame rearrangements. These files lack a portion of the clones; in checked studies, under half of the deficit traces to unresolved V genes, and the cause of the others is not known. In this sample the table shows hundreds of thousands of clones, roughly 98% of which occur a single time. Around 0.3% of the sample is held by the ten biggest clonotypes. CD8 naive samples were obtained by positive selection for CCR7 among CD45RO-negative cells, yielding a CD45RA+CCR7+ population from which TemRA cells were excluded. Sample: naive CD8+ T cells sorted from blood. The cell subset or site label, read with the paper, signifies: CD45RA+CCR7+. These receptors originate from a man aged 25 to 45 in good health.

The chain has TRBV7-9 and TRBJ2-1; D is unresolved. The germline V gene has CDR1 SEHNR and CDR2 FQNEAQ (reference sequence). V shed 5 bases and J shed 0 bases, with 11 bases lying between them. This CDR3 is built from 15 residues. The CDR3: CASSPGPSSYNEQFF. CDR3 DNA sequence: TGTGCCAGCAGCCCAGGACCGAGCTCCTACAATGAGCAGTTCTTC.

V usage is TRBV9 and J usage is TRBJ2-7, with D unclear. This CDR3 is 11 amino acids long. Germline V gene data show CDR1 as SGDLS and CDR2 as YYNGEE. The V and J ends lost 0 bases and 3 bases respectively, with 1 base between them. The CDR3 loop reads CASSVVYEQYF. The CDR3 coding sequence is TGTGCCAGCAGCGTAGTCTACGAGCAGTACTTC.

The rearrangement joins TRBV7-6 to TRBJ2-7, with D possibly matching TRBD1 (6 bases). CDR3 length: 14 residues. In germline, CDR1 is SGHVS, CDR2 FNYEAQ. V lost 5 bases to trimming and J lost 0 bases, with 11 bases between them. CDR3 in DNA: TGTGCCAGCAGCAAGGGGGTAAACTCCTACGAGCAGTACTTC. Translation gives CASSKGVNSYEQYF.

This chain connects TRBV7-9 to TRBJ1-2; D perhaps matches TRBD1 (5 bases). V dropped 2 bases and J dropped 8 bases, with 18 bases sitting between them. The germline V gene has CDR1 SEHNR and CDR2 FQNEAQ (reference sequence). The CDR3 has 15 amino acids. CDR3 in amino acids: CASSLYQGRSGGYTF. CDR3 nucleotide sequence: TGTGCCAGCAGCTTATACCAGGGAAGGAGTGGCGGCTACACCTTC. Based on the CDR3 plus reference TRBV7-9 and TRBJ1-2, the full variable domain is DTGVSQNPRHKITKRGQNVTFRCDPISEHNRLYWYRQTLGQGPEFLTYFQNEAQLEKSRLLSDRFSAERPKGSFSTLEIQRTEQGDSAMYLCASSLYQGRSGGYTFGSGTRLTVV.

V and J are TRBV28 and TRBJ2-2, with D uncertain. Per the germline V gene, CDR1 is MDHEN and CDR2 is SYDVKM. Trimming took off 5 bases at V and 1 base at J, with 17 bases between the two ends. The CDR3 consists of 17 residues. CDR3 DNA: TGTGCCAGCAGTCCACCCCCCCGGACCGTGAACACCGGGGAGCTGTTTTTT. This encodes CASSPPPRTVNTGELFF. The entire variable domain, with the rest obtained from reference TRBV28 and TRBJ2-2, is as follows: DVKVTQSSRYLVKRTGEKVFLECVQDMDHENMFWYRQDPGLGLRLIYFSYDVKMKEKGDIPEGYSVSREKKERFSLILESASTNQTSMYLCASSPPPRTVNTGELFFGEGSRLTVL.

CDR3 in amino acids: CASSLSYSGGEQFF. CDR3 bases: TGTGCCAGCAGCCTAAGCTACTCAGGGGGTGAGCAGTTCTTC. This chain joins TRBV6-4 and TRBJ2-1, with 7 positions matching TRBD1. CDR1 is MRHNA, CDR2 SNTAGT, per germline. Germline trimming cut 6 bases from V and 9 bases from J; bases unmatched to any gene: 11. CDR3 length equals 14 residues.

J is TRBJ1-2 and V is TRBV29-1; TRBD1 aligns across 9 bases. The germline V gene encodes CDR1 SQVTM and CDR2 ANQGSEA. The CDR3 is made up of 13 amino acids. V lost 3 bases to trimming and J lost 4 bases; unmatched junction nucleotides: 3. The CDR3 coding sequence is TGCAGCGTTGACGGACAGGGGTTCTATGGCTACACCTTC. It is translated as CSVDGQGFYGYTF. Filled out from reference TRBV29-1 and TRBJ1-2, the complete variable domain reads SAVISQKPSRDICQRGTSLTIQCQVDSQVTMMFWYRQQPGQSLTLIATANQGSEATYESGFVIDKFPISRPNLTFSTLTVSNMSPEDSSIYLCSVDGQGFYGYTFGSGTRLTVV.

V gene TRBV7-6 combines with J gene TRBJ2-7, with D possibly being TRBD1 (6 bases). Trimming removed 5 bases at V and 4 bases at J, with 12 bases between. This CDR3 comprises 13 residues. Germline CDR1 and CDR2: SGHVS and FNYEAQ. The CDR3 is CASSLHRGYEQYF. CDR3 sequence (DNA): TGTGCCAGCAGCCTTCATAGGGGGTACGAGCAGTACTTC.

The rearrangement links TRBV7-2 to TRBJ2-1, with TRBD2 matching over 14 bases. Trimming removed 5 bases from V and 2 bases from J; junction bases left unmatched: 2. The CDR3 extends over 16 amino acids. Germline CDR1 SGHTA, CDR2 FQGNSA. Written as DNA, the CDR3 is TGTGCCAGCAGCCGACTAGCGGGAGGGCCCTACAATGAGCAGTTCTTC. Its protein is CASSRLAGGPYNEQFF.

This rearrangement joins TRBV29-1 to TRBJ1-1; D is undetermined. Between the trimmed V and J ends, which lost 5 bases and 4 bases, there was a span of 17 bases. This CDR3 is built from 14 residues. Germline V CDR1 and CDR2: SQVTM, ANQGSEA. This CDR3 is CSVLPTPTVTEAFF. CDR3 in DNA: TGCAGCGTTCTCCCGACACCGACGGTCACTGAAGCTTTCTTT.

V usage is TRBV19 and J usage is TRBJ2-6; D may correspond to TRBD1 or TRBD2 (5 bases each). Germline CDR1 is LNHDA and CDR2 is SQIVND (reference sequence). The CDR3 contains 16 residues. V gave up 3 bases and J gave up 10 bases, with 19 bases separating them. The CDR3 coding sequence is TGTGCCAGTAGTATCGACCGGGACGGTGCCAGGAACGTCCTGACTTTC. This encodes CASSIDRDGARNVLTF.

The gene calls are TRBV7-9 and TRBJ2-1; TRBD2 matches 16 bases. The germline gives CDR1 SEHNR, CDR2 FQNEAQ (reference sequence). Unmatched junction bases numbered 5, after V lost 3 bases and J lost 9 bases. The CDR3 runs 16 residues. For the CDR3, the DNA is TGTGCCAGCAGCTTGGCGGGACTAGCGGGAGGGGGTGAGCAGTTCTTC. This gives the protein CASSLAGLAGGGEQFF.

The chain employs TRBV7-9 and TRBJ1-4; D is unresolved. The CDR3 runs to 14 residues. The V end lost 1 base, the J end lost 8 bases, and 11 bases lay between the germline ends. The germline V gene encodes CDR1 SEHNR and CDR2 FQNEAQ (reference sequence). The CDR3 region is CASSLGGRGEKLFF. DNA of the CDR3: TGTGCCAGCAGCTTAGGAGGCAGAGGGGAAAAACTGTTTTTT.

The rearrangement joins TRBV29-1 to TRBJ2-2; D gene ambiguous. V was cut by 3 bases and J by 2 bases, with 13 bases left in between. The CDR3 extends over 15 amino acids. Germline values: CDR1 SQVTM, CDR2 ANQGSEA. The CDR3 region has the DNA TGCAGCGTTGAGGATCTAGATCGAAACACCGGGGAGCTGTTTTTT. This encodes CSVEDLDRNTGELFF.

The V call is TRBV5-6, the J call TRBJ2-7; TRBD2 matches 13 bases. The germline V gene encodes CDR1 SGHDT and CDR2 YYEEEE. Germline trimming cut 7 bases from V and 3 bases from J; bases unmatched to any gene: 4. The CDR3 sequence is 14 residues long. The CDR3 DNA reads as TGTGCCAGCCATGGACTAGCGGGAGTCTACGAGCAGTACTTC. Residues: CASHGLAGVYEQYF.